This T cell receptor beta chain was recovered during a study of cytomegalovirus exposure and HLA in healthy donors. Study-wide results and caveats: In presence/absence analyses, roughly uniform sequencing depth across donors was assumed. In a later analysis, V- and J-gene trimming of beta chains associated with a DCLRE1C missense variant, replicated independently. Later analysis suggested most CMV-associated TCR beta chains were HLA-restricted. When the data were analyzed later, several of the most significant clusters appeared to be linked to common viral pathogens.

On this clone itself: Its antigen is currently unknown.

PCR amplification relied on 60 Vbeta primers (plus 13 Jbeta primers). Libraries were prepared by immunoSEQ multiplex PCR; TCRdb keeps only in-frame clonotypes and omits some of them. The table has about 130,000 clones, under 85% seen once. Trimming took 5 bases from V and 5 from J, leaving 16 bases between them. In germline, CDR1 is PRHDT, CDR2 FYEKMQ (reference sequence). This CDR3 has 14 amino acids. The receptor comes from a boy aged 5-17 years in good health and CMV-seronegative. The specimen was PBMCs. This chain uses TRBV13 with TRBJ2-7; D possibly corresponds to TRBD2 (6 bases). This CDR3 is CASSPGSRVNEQYF. The CDR3 region has the DNA TGTGCCAGCAGCCCCGGGAGCAGGGTGAACGAGCAGTACTTC.